These 2 T cell receptor beta chains were sequenced from one sample in a study of blood T cells in healthy people across ages (dated by TCRdb to the mid-2010s). Receptors were amplified or captured by 5' RACE. Data came from an Illumina HiSeq 2500. A second PCR of roughly 7 to 12 cycles was performed with a sample-barcoded 5' primer and a J-beta primer mix. The raw public reads went through TCRdb reprocessing: fastp at Q25, MiXCR clone calling, in-frame beta chains kept. Under each unique CDR3 protein, matching rows form one entry showing the most common genes and DNA. The sample yields some 940,000 distinct CDR3 sequences; under 35% were counted once. The ten largest clones take up about 10% of the sample. This sample also appeared in a second study, on T cells of mothers and their children.

Sequencing was carried out using blood. The receptor set was obtained from a woman aged 40 to 50 in good health.

This clonotype turned up a few times. This rearrangement joins TRBV9 to TRBJ2-5; 7 bases align to TRBD1. Germline V gene lookup returns CDR1 SGDLS and CDR2 YYNGEE. V lost 5 bases to trimming and J lost 7 bases; unmatched junction nucleotides: 14. The CDR3 runs to 15 residues. The CDR3 protein is CASSPIRQGERTQYF. The CDR3 DNA reads as TGTGCCAGCAGTCCCATCAGACAGGGAGAGCGGACCCAGTACTTC.

Of note for this clonotype: With a much larger clone just one base away, this may be a read error. The V call is TRBV12-3 or TRBV12-4, the J call TRBJ2-1; D possibly matches TRBD1 or TRBD2 (5 bases each). This CDR3 has 15 residues. As DNA, the CDR3 is TGTGTCAGCAGGACCGGGACCCTAGACAACAATGAGCAGTTCTTC. Its translation: CVSRTGTLDNNEQFF.